This TCR beta chain came from a study of CD8 T cells in Susac syndrome. After extraction with the RNeasy kit, about 0.5 to 1 ug of the RNA was reverse transcribed using random hexamers. The authors amplified TCR beta CDR3 across 54 Vbeta and 13 Jbeta using immunoSEQ multiplex PCR. TCRdb called the immunoSEQ multiplex PCR reads again in MiXCR, with one record for every CDR3 protein. The sample consists of around 200,000 distinct CDR3 sequences, roughly 94% of them appearing once. While CD8+ and CD4+ T cells were isolated negatively, TEMRA cells were enriched by FACS. Germline lookup yields CDR1 LGHNA and CDR2 YNFKEQ. This CDR3 is built from 13 residues. V lost 0 bases and J lost 5, with 7 bases in between.

The sequence came from a human donor in good health. The V gene is TRBV4-2, the J gene TRBJ2-5, with D perhaps TRBD1 or TRBD2 (5 bases each). Sequencing used CD4+ T cells from PBMCs. The DNA of the CDR3 is TGTGCCAGCAGCCAAGAGGGGGTGGAGACCCAGTACTTC. This encodes CASSQEGVETQYF.